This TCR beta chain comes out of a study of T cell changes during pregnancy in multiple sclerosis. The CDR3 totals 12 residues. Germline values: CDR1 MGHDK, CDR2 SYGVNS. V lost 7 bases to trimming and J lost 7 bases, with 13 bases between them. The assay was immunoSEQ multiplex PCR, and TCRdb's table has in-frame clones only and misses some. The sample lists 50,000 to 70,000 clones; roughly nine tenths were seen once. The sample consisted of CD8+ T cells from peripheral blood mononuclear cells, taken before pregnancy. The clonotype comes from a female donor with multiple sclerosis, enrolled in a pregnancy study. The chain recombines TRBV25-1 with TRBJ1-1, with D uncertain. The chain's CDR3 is CASINPRFEAFF. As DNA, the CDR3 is TGTGCCAGCATTAATCCCCGGTTTGAAGCTTTCTTT.